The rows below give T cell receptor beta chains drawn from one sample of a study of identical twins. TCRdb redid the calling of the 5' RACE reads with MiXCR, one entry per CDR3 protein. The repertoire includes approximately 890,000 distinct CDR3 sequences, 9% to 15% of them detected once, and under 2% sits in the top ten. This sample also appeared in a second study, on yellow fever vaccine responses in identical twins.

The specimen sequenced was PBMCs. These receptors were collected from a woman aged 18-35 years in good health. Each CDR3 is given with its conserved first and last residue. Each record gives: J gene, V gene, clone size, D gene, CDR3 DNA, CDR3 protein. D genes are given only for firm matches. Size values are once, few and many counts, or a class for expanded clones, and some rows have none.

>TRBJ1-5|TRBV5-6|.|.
TGTGCCAGCAGCTTGTCACTAAGGGAATGGCAGCCCCAGCATTTT
CASSLSLREWQPQHF
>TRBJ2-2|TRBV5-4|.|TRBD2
TGTGCCAGCAGCTACCAGAGCGGGAGGGCCGGGGAGCTGTTTTTT
CASSYQSGRAGELFF
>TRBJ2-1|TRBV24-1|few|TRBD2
TGTGCCACCAGTGACCCGCCGGGACTAGCGGACAATGAGCAGTTCTTC
CATSDPPGLADNEQFF
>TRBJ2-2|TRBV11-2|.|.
TGTGCCAGCAGAATAGGGTCCGTCACCGGGGAGCTGTTTTTT
CASRIGSVTGELFF
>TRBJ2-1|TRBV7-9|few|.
TGTGCCAGCACCAGGGTGGGGGGTGAGCAGTTCTTC
CASTRVGGEQFF
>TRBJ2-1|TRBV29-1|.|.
TGCAGCGTCCCGTCCGGGACTTCCTACAATGAGCAGTTCTTC
CSVPSGTSYNEQFF
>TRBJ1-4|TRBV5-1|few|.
TGCGCCAGCAGCTTGGCCAATCATGGGGAAAAACTGTTTTTT
CASSLANHGEKLFF
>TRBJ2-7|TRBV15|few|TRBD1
TGTGCCACCAGCAGCGGACAGGGGATCTACGAGCAGTACTTC
CATSSGQGIYEQYF
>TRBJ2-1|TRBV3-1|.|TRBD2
TGTGCCAGCAGCCAAGGACTAGCGGGAGGGACTCTAGACAATGAGCAGTTCTTC
CASSQGLAGGTLDNEQFF
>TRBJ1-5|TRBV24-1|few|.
TGTGCCACCAGTGATTCAGGGGTGGGCAATCAGCCCCAGCATTTT
CATSDSGVGNQPQHF
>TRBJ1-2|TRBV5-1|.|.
TGCGCCAGCAGCTTGGACACACGTCCCAGGGGCGATGGCTACACCTTC
CASSLDTRPRGDGYTF
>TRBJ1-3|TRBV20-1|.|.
TGCAGTGCTAGACGTGGGAACTCTGGAAACACCATATATTTT
CSARRGNSGNTIYF
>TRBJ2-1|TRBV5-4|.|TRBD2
TGTGCCAGCAGCTTGGCCCTGGGCGGGAGGGGAAAAAAGCAGTTCTTC
CASSLALGGRGKKQFF
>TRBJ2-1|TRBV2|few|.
TGTGCCAGCAACGGCCTGTTCTTCAATGAGCAGTTCTTC
CASNGLFFNEQFF
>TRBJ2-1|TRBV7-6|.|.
TGTGCCAGCAGCGCTGTTCTGCTTACTGAGCAGTTCTTC
CASSAVLLTEQFF
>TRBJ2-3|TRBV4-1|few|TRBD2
TGCGCCAGCAGCCAATATAGCGGGGGGGGCGCGGATACGCAGTATTTT
CASSQYSGGGADTQYF
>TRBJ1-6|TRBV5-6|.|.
TGTGCCAGCAGCTTGGAGTATTCACCCCTCCACTTT
CASSLEYSPLHF
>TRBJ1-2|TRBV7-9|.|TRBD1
TGTGCCAGCAGCCTCTCACAGGGGATAGATGGCTACACCTTC
CASSLSQGIDGYTF
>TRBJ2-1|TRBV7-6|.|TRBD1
TGTGCCAGCAGCTTAGGGGACAGGGAGTCCCGCAATGAGCAGTTCTTC
CASSLGDRESRNEQFF
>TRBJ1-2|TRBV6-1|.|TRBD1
TGTGCCAGCAGCACAGGGGTAGTTGGCTACACCTTC
CASSTGVVGYTF
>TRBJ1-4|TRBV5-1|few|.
TGCGCCAGCAGCTTTGGCAGTTCTGAAAAACTGTTTTTT
CASSFGSSEKLFF
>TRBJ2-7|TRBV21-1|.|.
TGTGCCATCGGGACAGGGGGCATCTACGAGCAGTACTTC
CAIGTGGIYEQYF
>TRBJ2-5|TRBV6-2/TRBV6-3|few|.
TGTGCCAGCAGAGGACTTAAAAAAGAGACCCAGTACTTC
CASRGLKKETQYF
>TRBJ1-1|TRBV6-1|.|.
TGTGCCAGCAGTCAGGTTCCGAAATCCGCCACTGAAGCTTTCTTT
CASSQVPKSATEAFF
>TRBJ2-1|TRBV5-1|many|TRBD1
TGCGCCAGCAGCACCCTTGGTAAGGGGGCGTACAATGAGCAGTTCTTC
CASSTLGKGAYNEQFF
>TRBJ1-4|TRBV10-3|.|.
TGTGCCATCAGTGAGTCTGGGGAGCGGGTAAAACTGTTTTTT
CAISESGERVKLFF
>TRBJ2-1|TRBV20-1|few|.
TGCAGTGCTCTAGAGATTGTGCGAAATGAGCAGTTCTTC
CSALEIVRNEQFF